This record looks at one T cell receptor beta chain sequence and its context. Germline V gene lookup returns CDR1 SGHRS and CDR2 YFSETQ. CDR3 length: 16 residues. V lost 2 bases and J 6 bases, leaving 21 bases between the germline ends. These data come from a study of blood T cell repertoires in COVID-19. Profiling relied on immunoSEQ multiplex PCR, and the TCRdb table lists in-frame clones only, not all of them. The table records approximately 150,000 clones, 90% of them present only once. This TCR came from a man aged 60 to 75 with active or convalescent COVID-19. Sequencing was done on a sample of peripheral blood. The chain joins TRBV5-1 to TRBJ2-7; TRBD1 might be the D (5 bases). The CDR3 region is CASSFIRDSAVVEQYF. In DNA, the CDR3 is TGCGCCAGCAGCTTCATTCGAGACAGTGCGGTTGTCGAGCAGTACTTC. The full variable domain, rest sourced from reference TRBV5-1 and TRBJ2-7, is KAGVTQTPRYLIKTRGQQVTLSCSPISGHRSVSWYQQTPGQGLQFLFEYFSETQRNKGNFPGRFSGRQFSNSRSEMNVSTLELGDSALYLCASSFIRDSAVVEQYFGPGTRLTVT.